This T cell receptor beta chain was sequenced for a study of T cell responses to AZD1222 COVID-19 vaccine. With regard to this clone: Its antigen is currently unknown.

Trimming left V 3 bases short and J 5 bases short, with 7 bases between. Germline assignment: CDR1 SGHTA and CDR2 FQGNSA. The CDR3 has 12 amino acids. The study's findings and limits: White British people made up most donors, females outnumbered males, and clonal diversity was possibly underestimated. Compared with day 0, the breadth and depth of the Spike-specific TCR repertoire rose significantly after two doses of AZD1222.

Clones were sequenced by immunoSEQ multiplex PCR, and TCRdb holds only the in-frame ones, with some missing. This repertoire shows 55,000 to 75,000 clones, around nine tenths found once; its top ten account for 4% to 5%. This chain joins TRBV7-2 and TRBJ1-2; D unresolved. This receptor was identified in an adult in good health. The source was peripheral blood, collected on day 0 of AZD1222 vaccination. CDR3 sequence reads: CASSLGLYGYTF. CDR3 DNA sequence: TGTGCCAGCAGCTTGGGTCTGTATGGCTACACCTTC.